These 21 T cell receptor beta chains came from one sample sequenced in a study of beta chain features in type 1 diabetes. Reverse transcribing all isolated RNA meant expressed TCRB transcripts were sequenced. The table came from immunoSEQ multiplex PCR; TCRdb's copy has only in-frame clones and leaves some out. The sample records 70,000 to 90,000 clones, around 32% being singletons. Sequencing was carried out using stem cell memory CD4+ T cells from blood. Every receptor here comes from a woman between 18 and 29 years old in good health.

This clone was detected only a few times. The sample holds other DNA sequences that translate to the same CDR3. The J gene is TRBJ2-5, the V gene TRBV5-1; D is unresolved. The V end lost 1 base, the J end lost 5 bases, and 3 bases lay between the germline ends. Germline loops: CDR1 SGHRS, CDR2 YFSETQ. This CDR3 is 11 amino acids long. CDR3 residues: CASSLQETQYF. The CDR3 bases are TGCGCCAGCAGCTTGCAGGAGACCCAGTACTTC.

The V gene is TRBV11-3, the J gene TRBJ2-7, with TRBD1 identical over 7 bases. V lost 5 bases, J lost 2 bases, and 6 bases stayed unmatched. Germline assignment: CDR1 SGHNT and CDR2 YENEEA. The CDR3 has 14 residues. CDR3 sequence reads: CASSLPGQPYEQYF. Written as DNA, the CDR3 is TGTGCCAGCAGCCTCCCGGGACAGCCCTACGAGCAGTACTTC.

The chain is built from TRBV13 and TRBJ2-5; D possibly corresponds to TRBD1 (8 bases). The CDR3 is 15 amino acids. The ends were cut back, 4 bases at V and 5 bases at J, with 17 bases in the middle. Germline-derived CDR1 and CDR2 are PRHDT and FYEKMQ (reference sequence). The CDR3 bases are TGTGCCAGCAGCTCTCCGGGGGGACAGGCTGAGACCCAGTACTTC. This translates into CASSSPGGQAETQYF.

The chain links TRBV10-1 to TRBJ2-1, with 9 bases aligning to TRBD2. V gave up 8 bases and J gave up 7 bases; unmatched junction bases: 6. CDR1 is WNHNN and CDR2 is SYGVQD in the germline V gene (reference sequence). The CDR3 is made up of 13 amino acids. CDR3 nucleotide sequence: TGCGCCAGCGGCGGGAGGGGGTTGAATGAGCAGTTCTTC. Its protein product is CASGGRGLNEQFF.

The chain has TRBV7-2 and TRBJ1-1, with TRBD1 matching over 7 bases. The CDR3 totals 13 residues. V shed 5 bases and J 5 bases; nucleotides not matched to a gene: 5. Germline V gene data show CDR1 as SGHTA and CDR2 as FQGNSA. The CDR3 sequence: CASSQQQGTEAFF. In DNA form, the CDR3 reads TGTGCCAGCAGCCAACAACAGGGGACTGAAGCTTTCTTT. The full variable domain, with the rest looked up from reference TRBV7-2 and TRBJ1-1, is GAGVSQSPSNKVTEKGKDVELRCDPISGHTALYWYRQSLGQGLEFLIYFQGNSAPDKSGLPSDRFSAERTGGSVSTLTIQRTQQEDSAVYLCASSQQQGTEAFFGQGTRLTVV.

V gene TRBV6-1 combines with J gene TRBJ1-5; 9 bases are shared with TRBD1. V lost 4 bases to trimming and J lost 3 bases; unmatched junction nucleotides: 7. The germline V gene encodes CDR1 MNHNS and CDR2 SASEGT. The CDR3 is 16 amino acids. The CDR3 region has the DNA TGTGCCAGCAGTGGTTCCGGGACAGGGATCAATCAGCCCCAGCATTTT. Amino acids: CASSGSGTGINQPQHF.

The V and J genes are TRBV11-2 and TRBJ2-5; no definite D call. The germline V gene has CDR1 SGHAT and CDR2 FQNNGV. V shed 1 base and J shed 1 base, with 7 bases lying between them. CDR3 length equals 14 residues. CDR3 loop: CASSLARIQETQYF. CDR3 bases: TGTGCCAGCAGCTTAGCTAGAATCCAAGAGACCCAGTACTTC.

The rearrangement uses TRBV18 and TRBJ2-2, with 9 bases lining up with TRBD2. Germline V gene lookup returns CDR1 KGHSH and CDR2 LQKENI. The CDR3 sequence is 16 residues long. V trimming: 0 bases; J trimming: 7 bases; junction bases outside the gene matches: 6. CDR3 nucleotide sequence: TGTGCCAGCTCACCACCGGGACTAGCAAGGAGCGGGGAGCTGTTTTTT. It translates to CASSPPGLARSGELFF.

In its sample, this clone was seen a few times. The chain combines TRBV4-2 with TRBJ2-1, with D possibly being TRBD1 (6 bases). The CDR3 is 15 amino acids. Trimming took off 1 base at V and 12 bases at J, with 19 bases between the two ends. Germline V gene lookup returns CDR1 LGHNA and CDR2 YNFKEQ. CDR3 in DNA: TGTGCCAGCAGCCAAGGCAGGGGCGAAGGGTCGGGGCAGTTCTTC. This codes for CASSQGRGEGSGQFF.

The chain links TRBV4-1 to TRBJ2-1, with D unclear. This CDR3 has 15 residues. With 5 bases removed from V and 0 bases from J, the gap between germline ends came to 11 bases. Germline V gene sequence: CDR1 MGHRA, CDR2 YSYEKL. The CDR3 spells CASSTHQYSYNEQFF. DNA for the CDR3: TGCGCCAGCAGCACCCACCAGTACTCCTACAATGAGCAGTTCTTC.

This clone has a handful of counts. The genes are TRBV25-1 and TRBJ2-7; tentative D call: TRBD2 (6 bases). Trimming removed 2 bases from V and 3 bases from J, with 23 bases in between. Germline V gene data show CDR1 as MGHDK and CDR2 as SYGVNS. This CDR3 spans 18 amino acids. The CDR3, as DNA: TGTGCCAGCAGTGAAGTGTTCCCCCCGTCCGAGGGAGGCTACGAGCAGTACTTC. Encoded protein: CASSEVFPPSEGGYEQYF.

This clone was counted between two and nine times. Written as DNA, the CDR3 is TGTGCCAGCAGCTTTTTAGGGGCCTTGAGCTCCTACGAGCAGTACTTC. Translation: CASSFLGALSSYEQYF. This chain uses TRBV7-2 with TRBJ2-7; tentatively, D is TRBD1 (5 bases). The germline CDR1 and CDR2 sequences are SGHTA and FQGNSA. The V gene lost 3 bases and the J gene lost 0 bases, with 15 bases spanning the gap. The CDR3 totals 16 residues. The whole variable domain, remainder taken from reference TRBV7-2 and TRBJ2-7, is GAGVSQSPSNKVTEKGKDVELRCDPISGHTALYWYRQSLGQGLEFLIYFQGNSAPDKSGLPSDRFSAERTGGSVSTLTIQRTQQEDSAVYLCASSFLGALSSYEQYFGPGTRLTVT.

The J gene is TRBJ1-2, the V gene TRBV15; weak D call: TRBD1 (5 bases). Trimming stripped 4 bases from V and 2 bases from J, with 20 bases between. Germline lookup yields CDR1 LNHNV and CDR2 YYDKDF (reference sequence). The CDR3 spans 17 residues. Here the CDR3 DNA reads TGTGCCACCAGCATCAACCCGGGGAGGGGCCAGAACTATGGCTACACCTTC. It codes for CATSINPGRGQNYGYTF.

The chain uses TRBV30 and TRBJ1-5, with D unclear. CDR1 and CDR2 from the germline V gene are GTSNPN and SVGIG (reference sequence). The CDR3 totals 12 residues. Trimming stripped 5 bases from V and 0 bases from J, with 5 bases between. CDR3 residues: CAWANSNQPQHF. The CDR3 nucleotides are TGTGCCTGGGCGAATAGCAATCAGCCCCAGCATTTT. The entire variable domain, with the rest obtained from reference TRBV30 and TRBJ1-5, is as follows: SQTIHQWPATLVQPVGSPLSLECTVEGTSNPNLYWYRQAAGRGLQLLFYSVGIGQISSEVPQNLSASRPQDRQFILSSKKLLLSDSGFYLCAWANSNQPQHFGDGTRLSIL.

A remark on this clone: One junction end does not reproduce the germline sequence, and a read error may be involved. V and J are TRBV4-1 and TRBJ2-3; tentatively, D is TRBD2 (6 bases). CDR3 length: 14 residues. The germline V gene encodes CDR1 MGHRA and CDR2 YSYEKL. The DNA of the CDR3 is TGTGCCAGCAGCCCGACTAGAGGCACAGATACGCAGTATTTT. Translating it yields CASSPTRGTDTQYF.

V and J are TRBV4-2 and TRBJ2-7; the match to TRBD1 covers 9 bases. Germline V gene sequence: CDR1 LGHNA, CDR2 YNFKEQ. V shed 1 base, J shed 2 bases, and the junction held 0 bases outside the gene matches. This CDR3 contains 14 residues. CDR3 loop: CASSQGQGAYEQYF. CDR3 nucleotides: TGTGCCAGCAGCCAAGGACAGGGGGCCTACGAGCAGTACTTC.

The V gene is TRBV6-1, the J gene TRBJ1-5; D is ambiguous. The CDR3 length is 12 residues. Per the germline V gene, CDR1 is MNHNS and CDR2 is SASEGT. V was pared by 8 bases and J by 6 bases, with 11 bases between. The CDR3 sequence: CASHVGSQPQHF. The DNA of the CDR3 is TGTGCCAGCCACGTGGGGAGTCAGCCCCAGCATTTT.

The chain employs TRBV6-1 and TRBJ2-4; TRBD2 matches 12 bases. Germline V gene lookup returns CDR1 MNHNS and CDR2 SASEGT. CDR3 length equals 15 residues. Trimming took 7 bases from V and 8 from J; bases not matched to a gene: 9. The CDR3 reads CASTPRTSGNDIQYF. CDR3 in DNA: TGTGCCAGCACTCCAAGGACTAGCGGGAATGACATTCAGTACTTC.

The V call is TRBV19, the J call TRBJ1-1; 8 nucleotides line up with TRBD1. Germline trimming cut 5 bases from V and 2 bases from J; bases unmatched to any gene: 4. The CDR3 totals 14 residues. CDR1 and CDR2 (germline): LNHDA, SQIVND (reference sequence). The CDR3, as DNA: TGTGCCAGTAGTGGTGGGACAGGAAACACTGAAGCTTTCTTT. This gives the protein CASSGGTGNTEAFF.

This clone has a handful of counts. The V gene is TRBV21-1, the J gene TRBJ2-5; TRBD1, the table's D call, was not compared with the DNA. TRBV21-1 is flagged as a pseudogene. This CDR3 spans 13 amino acids. The CDR3 region has the DNA TGTGCCAGCAAACAGGGGGCGGGAGAGACCCAGTACTTC. Amino acid sequence: CASKQGAGETQYF.

This chain links TRBV7-8 with TRBJ1-2, with a tentative D call TRBD1 (5 bases). Trimming stripped 4 bases from V and 5 bases from J, with 8 bases between. The CDR3 totals 12 residues. Germline CDR1 and CDR2: SGHVS and FQNEAQ. CDR3 coding DNA: TGTGCCAGCAGCTCCCAGGGATATGGCTACACCTTC. Encoded protein: CASSSQGYGYTF.